The subject of this entry is one T cell receptor beta chain. Its antigen is not identified. The data originate from a study of T cell responses to AZD1222 COVID-19 vaccine. Study outcomes and limitations: Donors skewed white British and female; clonal diversity was possibly underestimated. Baseline serology detected seropositivity in only 6 or 7 AZD1222 recipients. Two AZD1222 doses significantly raised spike-specific TCR breadth and depth over controls.

Profiling relied on immunoSEQ multiplex PCR, and the TCRdb table lists in-frame clones only, not all of them. The sample carries some 140,000 clones, 88% recorded once. The clonotype was recovered from an adult in good health. The material sequenced was peripheral blood, taken on day 0 of AZD1222 vaccination.

Here the CDR3 DNA reads TGTGCCATCAAGGGCCAGGCAAACACCATATATTTT. This gives the protein CAIKGQANTIYF. The chain links TRBV10-3 to TRBJ1-3; D uncertain. CDR3 size: 12 residues. The germline CDR1 and CDR2 sequences are ENHRY and SYGVKD. With 7 bases removed from V and 6 bases from J, the gap between germline ends came to 10 bases.